This T cell receptor (beta chain) was sequenced during a study of human T cells and chemical hapten exposure. TCRdb re-called the RACE reads with MiXCR, one entry per CDR3 protein. The sample records around 340,000 distinct CDR3 sequences, 5.5% to 8% being singletons. Time point described: patch test 1, 2 weeks after DPC sensitization. The treatment: therapeutic diphenylcyclopropenone sensitization with weekly scalp DPC. The V segment lost 4 bases and the J segment 3 bases; nucleotides outside the gene matches: 16. Germline V CDR1 and CDR2: SGHAT, FQNNGV. The CDR3 loop spans 18 amino acids. This clonotype showed up many times.

This chain uses TRBV11-2 with TRBJ2-3; 7 nucleotides agree with TRBD2. The sequencing here drew on whole blood, taken in connection with sensitization to the hapten diphenylcyclopropenone (DPC). The source is a woman younger than 35 with alopecia areata. Some clones in this sample may be carry-over from other donors' samples. The CDR3, as DNA: TGTGCCAGCAGCTCAACCCCCTTGCTAGCGGTGGAGACAGATACGCAGTATTTT. Encoded protein: CASSSTPLLAVETDTQYF. The whole variable domain, remainder taken from reference TRBV11-2 and TRBJ2-3, is EAGVAQSPRYKIIEKRQSVAFWCNPISGHATLYWYQQILGQGPKLLIQFQNNGVVDDSQLPKDRFSAERLKGVDSTLKIQPAKLEDSAVYLCASSSTPLLAVETDTQYFGPGTRLTVL.